This T cell receptor beta chain was identified in a study of Graves' ophthalmopathy and Graves' hyperthyroidism (dated by TCRdb to the late 2010s). About the full investigation: Peripheral blood was collected at initial diagnosis, prior to any treatment. The study used TCR beta repertoire signatures to distinguish Graves' ophthalmopathy from Graves' hyperthyroidism and to predict progression to ophthalmopathy. In total, some 140 blood samples were TCR-sequenced: under 45 ophthalmopathy, some 75 hyperthyroidism and roughly 17 hyperthyroidism-to-ophthalmopathy patients. To explore V-J signatures distinguishing ophthalmopathy from hyperthyroidism, a discovery set of 100 patients (roughly 44 ophthalmopathy, 55 to 60 stable hyperthyroidism) was enrolled. An independent validation cohort was composed of approximately 18 hyperthyroidism patients and around 16 patients who later progressed from hyperthyroidism to ophthalmopathy. In 6 or 7 hyperthyroidism patients, T-cell repertoires of thyroid tissue and blood were compared. After sampling, hyperthyroidism patients received methimazole starting at 30 mg daily, and ophthalmopathy patients received high-dose intravenous methylprednisolone. Results and caveats for the whole study, not just this receptor: In cross-validation, the 13-signature model distinguished ophthalmopathy from stable hyperthyroidism with 85% to 90% sensitivity and about 84% specificity, and in the test set the corresponding values were 80% and 75%. Sample size was not predetermined statistically, and investigators were not blinded to group allocation. Most expanded thyroid clonotypes with frequency above 0.001 were also detected in blood, suggesting blood repertoires may reflect the thyroid immune response. In validation, the model predicted ophthalmopathy progression with about 70% sensitivity and 72% to 80% specificity; approximately 12 predicted patients were CT-confirmed with GO in a median of around 6.5 months.

Details on this clonotype: No antigen is known for it. The input lacks base qualities; no much larger clone sits a single base away.

V ends up 6 bases short and J 3 bases short, with an unmatched junction base count of 4. Reading from cysteine to phenylalanine, the CDR3 counts 15 amino acids. The sequence is cut down to CDR3 DNA, 45 bases in frame from base 1. The germline V gene provides CDR1 SNHLY and CDR2 FYNNEI. For repertoire sequencing, the TCR beta CDR3 regions were amplified from RNA transcripts. The first round was an RT-PCR using HTBI primers with the Qiagen OneStep RT-PCR kit, and this first round was followed by a second-round multiplex PCR, then size selection and purification. The libraries underwent paired-end sequencing with 100 bp reads on an Illumina HiSeq2000. Regarding the original processing steps: SOAPnuke was used to process the reads, throwing out any read that had adapters, had uncalled bases, had a mean Phred below 15, or lacked an exact constant-primer or identifier match. COPE v1.2.5 was used to merge the high-quality paired reads. Each unique nucleotide sequence was treated as a clonotype, and MiTCR v1.1 was used to align the clonotypes to the IMGT TRB V, D and J references. The analysis was limited to V-J combinations with a frequency above 0.0001, which together covered approximately 99% of repertoires. A TCR clonal expansion and chaos score per V-J combination was defined as the ratio of F50 clonal expansion to chaos observed in the TCRdist matrix. Welch's t-statistics and random forest were used to reduce the features to 10 to 15 V-J combinations, which were then used as input to a naive Bayes classifier. The Morisita-Horn index was used to measure how similar the thyroid and blood repertoires were. TCRdb trimmed the raw reads at Q25, called clones with MiXCR and kept productive beta chains. Rows merge per CDR3 protein into single entries with the most common DNA and genes. TCRdb's processing, not the study's, gives the V and J calls here. Recorded for this sample are 200,000 to 300,000 distinct CDR3 sequences; around 45% of them occurred a single time. Together, the top ten hold about half of the sample.

Ophthalmopathy patients were characterized by moderately to severely active disease, a Clinical Activity Score of at least 3, a NOSPECS grade of at least 4, and a disease duration under 3 months. Patients with other autoimmune diseases, uncontrolled infections, pregnancy or lactation were excluded. Diagnosis relied on clinical symptoms, serum thyroxine, TRAb, thyroid ultrasound and orbital computed tomography. PBMCs were isolated from about 9 ml of fresh peripheral blood by Ficoll-Paque density gradient centrifugation. Trizol reagent was used to extract the total RNA, and its quality was then checked on an Agilent 2100 Bioanalyzer.

Sequencing was done on a sample of peripheral blood. The V gene is TRBV2 and the J gene is TRBJ1-3; 11 middle bases align to TRBD1. The sequence was obtained from an adult man with Graves' ophthalmopathy. For the CDR3, the sequence is CASSEDRGLGNTIYF. The DNA reads as follows: TGTGCCAGCAGCGAGGACAGGGGGCTTGGAAACACCATATATTTT.